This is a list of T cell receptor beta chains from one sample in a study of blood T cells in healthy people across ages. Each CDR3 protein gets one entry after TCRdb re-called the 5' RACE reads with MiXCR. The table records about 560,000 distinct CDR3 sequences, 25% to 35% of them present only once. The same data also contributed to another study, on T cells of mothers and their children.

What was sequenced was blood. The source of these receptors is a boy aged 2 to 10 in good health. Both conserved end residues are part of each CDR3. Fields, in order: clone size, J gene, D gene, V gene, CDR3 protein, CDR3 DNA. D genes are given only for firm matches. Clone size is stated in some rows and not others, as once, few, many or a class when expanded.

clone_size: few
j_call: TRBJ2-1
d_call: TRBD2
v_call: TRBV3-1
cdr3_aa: CASGRLAPYNEQFF
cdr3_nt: TGTGCCAGCGGGAGACTAGCCCCCTACAATGAGCAGTTCTTC

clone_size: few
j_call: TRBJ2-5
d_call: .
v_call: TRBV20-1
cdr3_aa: CSANGGSEETQYF
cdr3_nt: TGCAGTGCTAACGGCGGCTCCGAAGAGACCCAGTACTTC

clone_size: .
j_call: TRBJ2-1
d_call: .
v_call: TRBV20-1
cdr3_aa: CSARAGTASYNEQFF
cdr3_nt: TGCAGTGCTAGAGCTGGGACTGCCTCCTACAATGAGCAGTTCTTC

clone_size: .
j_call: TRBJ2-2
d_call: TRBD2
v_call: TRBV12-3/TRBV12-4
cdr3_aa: CASTTGLAGTDTGELFF
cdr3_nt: TGTGCCAGCACCACGGGACTAGCGGGAACTGACACCGGGGAGCTGTTTTTT

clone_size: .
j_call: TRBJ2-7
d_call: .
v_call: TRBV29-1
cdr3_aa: CSAFTTGSPDEQYF
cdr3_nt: TGCAGCGCCTTCACGACAGGTAGTCCCGACGAGCAGTACTTC

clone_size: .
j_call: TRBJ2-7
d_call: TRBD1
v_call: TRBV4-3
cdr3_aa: CASSQELWQGANEQYF
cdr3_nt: TGCGCCAGCAGCCAAGAGTTATGGCAGGGGGCCAACGAGCAGTACTTC

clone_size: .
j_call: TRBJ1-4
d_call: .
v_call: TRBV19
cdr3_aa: CASSIRTAGSEKLFF
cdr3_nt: TGTGCCAGTAGTATCCGGACAGCGGGGAGTGAAAAACTGTTTTTT

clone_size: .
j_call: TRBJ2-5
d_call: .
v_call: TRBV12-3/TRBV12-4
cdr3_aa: CASTGGGLPGETQYF
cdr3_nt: TGTGCCAGCACTGGGGGAGGACTCCCAGGAGAGACCCAGTACTTC

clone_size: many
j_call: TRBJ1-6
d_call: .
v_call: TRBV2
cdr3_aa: CASGRRDSPLHF
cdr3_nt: TGTGCCTCGGGCAGACGCGATTCACCCCTCCACTTT

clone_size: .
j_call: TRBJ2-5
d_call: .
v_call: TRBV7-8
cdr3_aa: CASSPTAGVETQYF
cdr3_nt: TGTGCCAGCAGTCCAACGGCAGGGGTGGAGACCCAGTACTTC

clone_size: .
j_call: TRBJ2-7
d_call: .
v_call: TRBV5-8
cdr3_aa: CASIASLNEQYF
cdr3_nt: TGTGCCAGCATCGCCTCTCTAAACGAGCAGTACTTC

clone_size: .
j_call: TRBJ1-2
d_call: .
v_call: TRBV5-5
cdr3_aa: CASSLQGSLGVGYGYTF
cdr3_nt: TGTGCCAGCAGCTTACAGGGATCCCTCGGCGTGGGCTATGGCTACACCTTC

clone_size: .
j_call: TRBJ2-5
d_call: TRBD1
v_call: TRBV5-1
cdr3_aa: CASSLSPGQGAGETQYF
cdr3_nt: TGCGCCAGCAGCTTGTCCCCGGGACAGGGGGCGGGAGAGACCCAGTACTTC

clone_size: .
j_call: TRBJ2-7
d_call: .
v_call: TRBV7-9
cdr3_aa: CASSWMVGGEQYF
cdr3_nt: TGTGCCAGCAGCTGGATGGTCGGAGGGGAGCAGTACTTC

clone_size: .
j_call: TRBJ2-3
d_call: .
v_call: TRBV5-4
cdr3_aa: CASSSSGDSTDTQYF
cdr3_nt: TGTGCCAGCAGCTCTTCGGGGGATAGCACAGATACGCAGTATTTT

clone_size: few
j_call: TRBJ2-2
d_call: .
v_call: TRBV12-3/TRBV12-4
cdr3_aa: CASSFPLAPTNTGELFF
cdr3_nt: TGTGCCAGCAGTTTTCCCCTAGCGCCCACGAACACCGGGGAGCTGTTTTTT

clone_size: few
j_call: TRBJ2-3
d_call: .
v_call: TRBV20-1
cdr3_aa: CSARPTGFNGNTQYF
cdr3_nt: TGCAGTGCTAGACCCACGGGTTTCAACGGAAATACGCAGTATTTT

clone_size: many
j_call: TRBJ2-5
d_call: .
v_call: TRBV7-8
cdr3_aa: CASSLDGDQETQYF
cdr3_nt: TGTGCCAGCAGCTTAGATGGAGACCAAGAGACCCAGTACTTC

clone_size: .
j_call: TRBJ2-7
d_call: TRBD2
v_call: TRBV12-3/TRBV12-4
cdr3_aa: CASRGTSGGSYEQYF
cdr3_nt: TGTGCCAGCAGAGGGACTAGCGGGGGCTCCTACGAGCAGTACTTC

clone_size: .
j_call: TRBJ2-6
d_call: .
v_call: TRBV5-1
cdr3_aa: CASSTLLKDSGANVLTF
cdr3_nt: TGCGCCAGCAGCACCCTTTTGAAGGACTCTGGGGCCAACGTCCTGACTTTC